What follows are 9 T cell receptor beta chains derived from one specimen sequenced in a study of blood T cell repertoires in COVID-19. The table came from immunoSEQ multiplex PCR; TCRdb's copy has only in-frame clones and leaves some out. Among under 170,000 clones, approximately 83% were seen once, and the ten largest hold roughly 3%. What was sequenced was peripheral blood. All receptors derive from a man aged 65 to 79 with acute or convalescent COVID-19.

The chain links TRBV27 to TRBJ2-1; 9 bases line up with TRBD1. V trimming: 2 bases; J trimming: 10 bases; junction bases outside the gene matches: 6. The CDR3 covers 14 residues. CDR1 is MNHEY and CDR2 is SMNVEV in the germline V gene (reference sequence). The CDR3 DNA sequence: TGTGCCAGCAGTTTAGGGACAGGGAACGGCGAGCAGTTCTTC. Its protein product is CASSLGTGNGEQFF.

The gene calls are TRBV19 and TRBJ2-5; 12 positions agree with TRBD2. There are 16 residues in the CDR3. With V trimmed by 5 bases and J by 3 bases, 7 bases remained unmatched. The germline gives CDR1 LNHDA, CDR2 SQIVND (reference sequence). The CDR3 sequence: CASSSIRTSGEETQYF. In DNA form, the CDR3 reads TGTGCCAGTAGTTCTATCCGGACTAGCGGGGAAGAGACCCAGTACTTC.

J is TRBJ2-5 and V is TRBV6-5; tentatively, D is TRBD1 (7 bases). The CDR3 has 12 residues. V lost 2 bases, J lost 9 bases, and 10 bases lay in between. The germline CDR1 and CDR2 sequences are MNHEY and SVGAGI. The CDR3 spells CASSYGGGPQYF. The CDR3 DNA reads as TGTGCCAGCAGTTACGGAGGGGGCCCCCAGTACTTC.

This clone has just a few counts. This chain joins TRBV6-1 and TRBJ2-3; 13 bases align to TRBD2. Germline trimming cut 1 base from V and 3 bases from J; bases unmatched to any gene: 4. The CDR3 extends over 17 amino acids. From germline, CDR1 is MNHNS and CDR2 SASEGT. CDR3 region: CASSEGGTSGVTDTQYF. The CDR3 nucleotides read TGTGCCAGCAGTGAAGGGGGGACTAGCGGGGTAACAGATACGCAGTATTTT.

The chain has TRBV6-2 or TRBV6-3 and TRBJ2-3, with 7 positions matching TRBD2. After removal of 3 bases from V and 1 base from J, the junction contained 4 bases not matched to a gene. The CDR3 is 15 residues long. Germline CDR1 reads MNHEY; CDR2 reads SVGEGT. This CDR3 reads CASSYERGGTDTQYF. The CDR3 region has the DNA TGTGCCAGCAGTTATGAGCGGGGCGGCACAGATACGCAGTATTTT.

V is TRBV7-3 and J is TRBJ1-2; a weak D match, TRBD1 (6 bases). The V end lost 2 bases, the J end lost 8 bases, and 12 bases lay between the germline ends. CDR3 length: 13 residues. Germline CDR1 SGHTA, CDR2 FQGTGA. CDR3 coding DNA: TGTGCCAGCAGCTTATCAGGGGCAAGCGGCTACACCTTC. This translates into CASSLSGASGYTF. Looking up the rest from reference TRBV7-3 and TRBJ1-2 gives the full variable domain: GAGVSQTPSNKVTEKGKYVELRCDPISGHTALYWYRQSLGQGPEFLIYFQGTGAADDSGLPNDRFFAVRPEGSVSTLKIQRTERGDSAVYLCASSLSGASGYTFGSGTRLTVV.

This clone was seen a few times. The genes are TRBV9 and TRBJ2-7; D unclear. The CDR3 loop spans 13 amino acids. Per germline, CDR1 SGDLS and CDR2 YYNGEE. Trimming shortened V by 0 bases and J by 6 bases, and 10 bases separated the two germline ends. The DNA for the CDR3 is TGTGCCAGCAGCGTAGCTATAAGTGGCGAGCAGTACTTC. Amino acids: CASSVAISGEQYF.

The chain employs TRBV11-2 and TRBJ2-7; TRBD2 agrees at 11 bases. With V trimmed by 0 bases and J by 4 bases, 2 bases remained unmatched. The CDR3 sequence is 15 residues long. From germline, CDR1 is SGHAT and CDR2 FQNNGV. The CDR3 region is CASSLEGTSGYEQYF. As DNA, the CDR3 is TGTGCCAGCAGCTTAGAAGGGACTAGCGGTTACGAGCAGTACTTC.

This clone showed up just once. The V call is TRBV9, the J call TRBJ2-3; no clear D gene. V was shortened by 0 bases and J by 3 bases, with 11 bases between the two germline ends. The CDR3 extends over 15 amino acids. CDR1 is SGDLS and CDR2 is YYNGEE in the germline V gene. CDR3 DNA sequence: TGTGCCAGCAGCGTAGAGGCCCGGAGAACAGATACGCAGTATTTT. It translates to CASSVEARRTDTQYF.